The T cell receptor (beta chain) under discussion was sequenced for a study of blood T cell repertoires in COVID-19. About the study: Italy, Spain and the United States were the sources of the convalescent and acute COVID-19 samples. T cells, B-cell-depleted T cells, or PBMCs provided the cDNA or gDNA that served as material.

Original processing methods: Amplifying reference gene primers gave estimates of nucleated cell counts. The protocol was immunoSEQ multiplex PCR, while the TCRdb copy is restricted to in-frame clones and leaves out a portion. V and J calls and clone size are given by that table; D and trimming were obtained from the DNA. This sample carries approximately 49,000 clones, more than 65% of them seen once, and the ten largest clones take approximately 9%. This TCR was recovered from a woman in her 70s with acute or convalescent COVID-19. Sequencing was done on a sample of peripheral blood.

The CDR3 DNA sequence: TGTGCCAGCAGCCCGGTCACAGGGGGTGATGGAAACACCATATATTTT. It is translated as CASSPVTGGDGNTIYF. The chain uses TRBV7-2 and TRBJ1-3, with TRBD1 matching over 8 bases. This CDR3 is built from 16 residues. Unmatched junction bases numbered 9, after V lost 5 bases and J lost 3 bases. Germline-derived CDR1 and CDR2 are SGHTA and FQGNSA.